What follows describes a single T cell receptor beta chain. The length of the CDR3 is 13 residues. The V end lost 0 bases, the J end lost 7 bases, and 7 bases lay between the germline ends. Germline values: CDR1 ENHRY, CDR2 SYGVKD. This sample was included in a study of blood T cell repertoires in COVID-19. Background on the study: Samples taken during acute and convalescent COVID-19 were collected in the United States, Italy and Spain. T cells, B-cell-depleted T cells, or PBMCs supplied cDNA or gDNA.

Original handling: Estimated nucleated cell counts came from reference gene primer amplification. Sequenced by immunoSEQ multiplex PCR; TCRdb stores in-frame clones only, minus some. Clonal size and the V and J genes are those of that table, whereas D and trimming came from the DNA. The table shows tens of thousands of clones, with around 87% occurring only once. This clonotype originated in a man aged 50-60 years with active COVID-19. Sequencing was done on a sample of peripheral blood. This sequence joins TRBV10-3 and TRBJ1-5, with D unclear. The CDR3 reads CAISESREQPQHF. DNA of the CDR3: TGTGCCATCAGTGAGTCTCGAGAGCAGCCCCAGCATTTT.